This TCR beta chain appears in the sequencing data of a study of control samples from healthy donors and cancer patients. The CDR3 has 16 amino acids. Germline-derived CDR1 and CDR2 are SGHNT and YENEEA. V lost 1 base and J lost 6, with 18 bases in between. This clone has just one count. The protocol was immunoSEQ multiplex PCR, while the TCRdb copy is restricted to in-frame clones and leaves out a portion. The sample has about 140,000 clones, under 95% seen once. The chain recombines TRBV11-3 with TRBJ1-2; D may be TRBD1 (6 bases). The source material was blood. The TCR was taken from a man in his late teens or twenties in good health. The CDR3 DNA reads TGTGCCAGCAGCTTAGTACAGGGCGAAACCTACGATGGCTACACCTTC. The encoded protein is CASSLVQGETYDGYTF.